The next 9 T cell receptor beta chains were all read from a single sample in a study of blood T cells in healthy people across ages. Next came a second PCR, run for about 6 to 11 cycles, which used a sample-barcoded 5' primer along with a J-beta primer mix. TCRdb re-called the 5' RACE reads through MiXCR, storing one row per CDR3 protein. Counted here are about 970,000 distinct CDR3 sequences, roughly 47% occurring once; the ten biggest clones make up 20% to 25%. The source material was blood. All receptors come from a woman between 55 and 75 years old in good health.

Only a few counts were recorded for this clonotype. The chain uses TRBV5-1 and TRBJ2-1; D is unresolved. Deletions cut 2 bases from V and 0 bases from J, with 6 bases between. The CDR3 sequence is 14 residues long. The germline V gene has CDR1 SGHRS and CDR2 YFSETQ. CDR3 in DNA: TGCGCCAGCAGCTTTGGGAACTCCTACAATGAGCAGTTCTTC. Translation: CASSFGNSYNEQFF.

The chain carries TRBV3-1 and TRBJ1-1, with D maybe TRBD1 (5 bases). Trimming cost V 4 bases and J 3 bases, with 12 bases left between them. Germline-derived CDR1 and CDR2 are LGHDT and YNNKEL (reference sequence). This CDR3 has 14 residues. The CDR3 loop reads CASSPLSGYTEAFF. For the CDR3, the DNA is TGTGCCAGCAGCCCCCTTTCAGGGTACACTGAAGCTTTCTTT.

This sequence joins TRBV18 and TRBJ1-1; 9 bases are a match to TRBD1. V was pared by 6 bases and J by 4 bases, with 6 bases of the junction left unmatched. The germline V gene encodes CDR1 KGHSH and CDR2 LQKENI. This CDR3 has 14 residues. CDR3 sequence (DNA): TGTGCCAGCTCCCACACAGGGGGCGGCACTGAAGCTTTCTTT. This sequence encodes CASSHTGGGTEAFF.

V usage is TRBV3-1 and J usage is TRBJ2-7, with no clear D. CDR1 and CDR2 (germline): LGHDT, YNNKEL (reference sequence). The CDR3 is 12 residues long. Trimming shortened V by 2 bases and J by 5 bases, and 7 bases separated the two germline ends. The CDR3 sequence is CASSQYPHEQYF. The CDR3 DNA reads as TGTGCCAGCAGCCAATATCCCCACGAGCAGTACTTC.

The rearrangement joins TRBV20-1 to TRBJ1-6; the D is unclear. V shed 1 base and J shed 7 bases, with 8 bases lying between them. The CDR3 runs 13 residues. CDR1 DFQATT and CDR2 SNEGSKA come from the germline V gene (reference sequence). The CDR3 coding sequence is TGCAGTGCTAGAGGGCCAGTAAATTCACCCCTCCACTTT. Protein product: CSARGPVNSPLHF.

The chain recombines TRBV9 with TRBJ2-5, with TRBD1 identical over 9 bases. Germline trimming cut 0 bases from V and 5 bases from J; bases unmatched to any gene: 5. Per germline, CDR1 SGDLS and CDR2 YYNGEE. The CDR3 has 15 amino acids. DNA for the CDR3: TGTGCCAGCAGCGTAGGGTTGGACAGGGGTGAGACCCAGTACTTC. This translates into CASSVGLDRGETQYF.

This clonotype was counted a few times. The chain recombines TRBV12-3 or TRBV12-4 with TRBJ2-7; 8 bases are shared with TRBD1. The length of the CDR3 is 14 residues. V lost 7 bases and J lost 2; bases outside the gene matches: 7. The CDR3 loop reads CASTRTGRAYEQYF. CDR3 DNA sequence: TGTGCCAGCACCCGGACAGGGAGAGCCTACGAGCAGTACTTC.

As to this clonotype: The DNA is omitted, as the CDR3 cannot be located on it reliably, and the CDR3 follows TCRdb's listing. This chain links TRBV11-2 with TRBJ2-7; the table's D call, TRBD1, was not checked against the DNA. Per germline, CDR1 SGHAT and CDR2 FQNNGV. The CDR3 is 23 residues long, ends included. The CDR3 sequence: CASSSQGYGYTFGSGTGYYEQYF.

This clonotype was seen only a few times. The chain carries TRBV25-1 and TRBJ1-2, with D unresolved. CDR1 MGHDK and CDR2 SYGVNS come from the germline V gene. The CDR3 runs to 15 residues. Trimming shortened V by 3 bases and J by 7 bases, and 18 bases separated the two germline ends. The CDR3 DNA sequence: TGTGCCAGCAGTGAGCCAGGCTCCCCGAGACCTGGCTACACCTTC. Translation: CASSEPGSPRPGYTF.